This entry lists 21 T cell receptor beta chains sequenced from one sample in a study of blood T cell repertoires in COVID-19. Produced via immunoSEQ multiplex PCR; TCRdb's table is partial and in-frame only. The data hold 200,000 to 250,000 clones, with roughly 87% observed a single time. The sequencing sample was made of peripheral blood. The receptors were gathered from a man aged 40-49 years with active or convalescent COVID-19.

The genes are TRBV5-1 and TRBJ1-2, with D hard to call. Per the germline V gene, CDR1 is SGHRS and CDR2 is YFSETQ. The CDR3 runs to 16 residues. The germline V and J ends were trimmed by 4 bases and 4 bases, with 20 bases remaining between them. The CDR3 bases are TGCGCCAGCAGCCGAAAGTCGGTAGGAGGAGGCTATGGCTACACCTTC. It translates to CASSRKSVGGGYGYTF.

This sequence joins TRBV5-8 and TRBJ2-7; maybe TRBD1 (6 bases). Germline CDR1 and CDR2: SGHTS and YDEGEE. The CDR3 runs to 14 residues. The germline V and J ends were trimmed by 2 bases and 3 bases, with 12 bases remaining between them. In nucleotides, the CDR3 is TGTGCCAGCAGCTTCCGGGACACCGGCTACGAGCAGTACTTC. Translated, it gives CASSFRDTGYEQYF.

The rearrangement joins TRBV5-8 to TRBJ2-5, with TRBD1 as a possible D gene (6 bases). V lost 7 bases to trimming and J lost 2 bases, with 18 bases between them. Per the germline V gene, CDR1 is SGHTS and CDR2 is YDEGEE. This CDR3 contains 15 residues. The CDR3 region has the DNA TGTGCCAGCCGAGAAGGAGGACAGATACAAGAGACCCAGTACTTC. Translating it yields CASREGGQIQETQYF.

The CDR3 region is CASSPQGQLNTEAFF. Written as DNA, the CDR3 is TGTGCCAGCTCACCGCAGGGACAGTTGAACACTGAAGCTTTCTTT. This rearrangement joins TRBV18 to TRBJ1-1; 7 bases align to TRBD1. Trimming at V came to 3 bases and at J to 0 bases, leaving 4 bases not matched to a gene. This CDR3 comprises 15 residues. The germline gives CDR1 KGHSH, CDR2 LQKENI.

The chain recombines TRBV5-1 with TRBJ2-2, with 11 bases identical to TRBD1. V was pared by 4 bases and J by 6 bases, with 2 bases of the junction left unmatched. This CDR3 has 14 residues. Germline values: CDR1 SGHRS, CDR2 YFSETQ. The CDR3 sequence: CASSRDRGAGELFF. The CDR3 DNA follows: TGCGCCAGCAGCAGGGACAGGGGGGCCGGGGAGCTGTTTTTT.

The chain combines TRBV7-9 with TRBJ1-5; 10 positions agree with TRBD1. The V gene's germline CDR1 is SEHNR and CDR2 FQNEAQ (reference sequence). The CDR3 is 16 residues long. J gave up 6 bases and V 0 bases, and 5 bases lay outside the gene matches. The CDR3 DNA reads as TGTGCCAGCAGCTTAGCAGTGACAGGGGGCGTTCAGCCCCAGCATTTT. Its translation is CASSLAVTGGVQPQHF.

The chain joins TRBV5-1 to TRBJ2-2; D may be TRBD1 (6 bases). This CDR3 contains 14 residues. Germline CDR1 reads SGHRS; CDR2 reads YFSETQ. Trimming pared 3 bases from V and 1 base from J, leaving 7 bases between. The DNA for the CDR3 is TGCGCCAGCAGCTGGGGGCAGAACACCGGGGAGCTGTTTTTT. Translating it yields CASSWGQNTGELFF.

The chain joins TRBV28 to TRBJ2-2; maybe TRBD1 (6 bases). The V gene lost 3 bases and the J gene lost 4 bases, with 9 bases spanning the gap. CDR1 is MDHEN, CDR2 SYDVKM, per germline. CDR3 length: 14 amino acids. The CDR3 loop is CASSFGRGTGELFF. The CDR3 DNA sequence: TGTGCCAGCAGTTTCGGCAGGGGCACCGGGGAGCTGTTTTTT.

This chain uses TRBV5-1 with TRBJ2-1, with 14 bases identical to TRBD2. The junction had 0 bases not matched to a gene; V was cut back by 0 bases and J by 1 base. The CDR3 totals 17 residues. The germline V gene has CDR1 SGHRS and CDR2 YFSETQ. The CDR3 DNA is TGCGCCAGCAGCTTGGGACTAGCGGGAGGGTCCTACAATGAGCAGTTCTTC. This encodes CASSLGLAGGSYNEQFF.

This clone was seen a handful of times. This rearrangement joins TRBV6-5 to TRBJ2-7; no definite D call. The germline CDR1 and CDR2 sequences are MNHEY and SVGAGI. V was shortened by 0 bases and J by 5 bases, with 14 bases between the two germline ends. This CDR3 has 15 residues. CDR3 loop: CASSYSAGSFHEQYF. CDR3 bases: TGTGCCAGCAGTTACTCGGCCGGTAGCTTCCACGAGCAGTACTTC.

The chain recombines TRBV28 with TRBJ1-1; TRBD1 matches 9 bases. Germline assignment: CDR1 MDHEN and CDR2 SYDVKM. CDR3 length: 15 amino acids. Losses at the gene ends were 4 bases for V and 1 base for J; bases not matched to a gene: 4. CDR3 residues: CASSSATGGNTEAFF. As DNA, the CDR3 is TGTGCCAGCAGTTCGGCGACAGGGGGGAACACTGAAGCTTTCTTT.

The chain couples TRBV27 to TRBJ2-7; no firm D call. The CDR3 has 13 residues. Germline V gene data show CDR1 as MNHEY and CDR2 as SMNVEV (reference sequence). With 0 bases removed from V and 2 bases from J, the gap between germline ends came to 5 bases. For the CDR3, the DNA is TGTGCCAGCAGTTTATCAGGAGCCTACGAGCAGTACTTC. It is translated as CASSLSGAYEQYF.

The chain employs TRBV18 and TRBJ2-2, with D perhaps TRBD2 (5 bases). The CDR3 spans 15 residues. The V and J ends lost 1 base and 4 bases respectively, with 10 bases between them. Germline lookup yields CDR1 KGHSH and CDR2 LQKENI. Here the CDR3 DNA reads TGTGCCAGCTCACCACAACGAGAGGGCACCGGGGAGCTGTTTTTT. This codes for CASSPQREGTGELFF.

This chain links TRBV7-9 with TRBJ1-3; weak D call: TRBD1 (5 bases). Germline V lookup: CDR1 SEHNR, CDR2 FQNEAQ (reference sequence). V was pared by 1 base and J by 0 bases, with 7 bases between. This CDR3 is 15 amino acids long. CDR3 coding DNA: TGTGCCAGCAGCTTAGTACAGGTCTCTGGAAACACCATATATTTT. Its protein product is CASSLVQVSGNTIYF.

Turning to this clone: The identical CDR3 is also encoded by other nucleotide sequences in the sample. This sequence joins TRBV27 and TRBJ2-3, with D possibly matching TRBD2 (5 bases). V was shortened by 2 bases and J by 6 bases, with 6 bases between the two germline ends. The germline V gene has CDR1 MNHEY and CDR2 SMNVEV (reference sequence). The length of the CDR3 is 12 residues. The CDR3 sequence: CASSLGGDTQYF. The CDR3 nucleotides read TGTGCCAGCAGTTTAGGCGGGGATACGCAGTATTTT.

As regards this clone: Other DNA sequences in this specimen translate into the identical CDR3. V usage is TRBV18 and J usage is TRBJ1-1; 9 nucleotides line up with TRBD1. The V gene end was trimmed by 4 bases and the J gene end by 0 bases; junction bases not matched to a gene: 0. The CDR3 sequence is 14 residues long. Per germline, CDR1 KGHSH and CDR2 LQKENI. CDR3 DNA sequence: TGTGCCAGCTCACGGGACAGGGTGAACACTGAAGCTTTCTTT. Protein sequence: CASSRDRVNTEAFF.

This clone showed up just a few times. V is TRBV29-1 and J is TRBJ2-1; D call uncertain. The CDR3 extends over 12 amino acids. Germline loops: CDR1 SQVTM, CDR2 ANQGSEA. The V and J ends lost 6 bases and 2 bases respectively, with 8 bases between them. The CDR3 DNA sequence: TGCAGCGTGAAGCCTCCCTACAATGAGCAGTTCTTC. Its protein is CSVKPPYNEQFF.

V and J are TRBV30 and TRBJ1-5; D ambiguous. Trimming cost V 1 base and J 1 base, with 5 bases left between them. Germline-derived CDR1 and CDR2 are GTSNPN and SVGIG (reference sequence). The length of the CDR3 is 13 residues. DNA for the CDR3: TGTGCCTGGAGTGGTAAAAGCAATCAGCCCCAGCATTTT. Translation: CAWSGKSNQPQHF.

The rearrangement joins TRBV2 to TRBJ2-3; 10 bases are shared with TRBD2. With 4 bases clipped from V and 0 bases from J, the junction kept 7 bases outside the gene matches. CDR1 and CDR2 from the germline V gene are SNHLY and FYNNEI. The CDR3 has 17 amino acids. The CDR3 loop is CASSGPLLAGSTDTQYF. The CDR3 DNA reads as TGTGCCAGCAGTGGCCCCCTACTAGCGGGGAGCACAGATACGCAGTATTTT.

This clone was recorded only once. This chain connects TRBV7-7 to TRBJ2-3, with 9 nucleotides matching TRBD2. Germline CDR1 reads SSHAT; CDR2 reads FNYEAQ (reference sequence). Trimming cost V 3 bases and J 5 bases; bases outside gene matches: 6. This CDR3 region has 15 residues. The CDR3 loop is CASSLYSGGGDTQYF. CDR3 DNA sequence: TGTGCCAGCAGCTTGTATAGCGGGGGAGGAGATACGCAGTATTTT.

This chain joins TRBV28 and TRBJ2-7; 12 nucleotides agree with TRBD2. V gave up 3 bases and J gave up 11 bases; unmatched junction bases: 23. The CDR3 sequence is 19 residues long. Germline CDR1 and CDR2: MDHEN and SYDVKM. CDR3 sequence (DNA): TGTGCCAGCAGTTTTATTGGGACTAGCGGGCCTACCGGAGGGTTGAGCAAGTACTTC. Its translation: CASSFIGTSGPTGGLSKYF.